Below are 27 T cell receptor beta chains sequenced from a single sample in a study of blood T cell repertoires in COVID-19. The table came from immunoSEQ multiplex PCR; TCRdb's copy has only in-frame clones and leaves some out. This table holds 150,000 to 200,000 clones, 80% to 90% found once. Sample: peripheral blood. All receptors come from a woman in her 70s with COVID-19, enrolled during active disease.

The chain uses TRBV30 and TRBJ1-3; 8 bases fit TRBD1. V gave up 7 bases and J gave up 2 bases; unmatched junction bases: 10. The length of the CDR3 is 15 residues. The germline CDR1 and CDR2 sequences are GTSNPN and SVGIG (reference sequence). DNA of the CDR3: TGTGCCTACGGACAGGGTGAAGGCGCTGGAAACACCATATATTTT. Protein sequence: CAYGQGEGAGNTIYF. Based on the CDR3 plus reference TRBV30 and TRBJ1-3, the full variable domain is SQTIHQWPATLVQPVGSPLSLECTVEGTSNPNLYWYRQAAGRGLQLLFYSVGIGQISSEVPQNLSASRPQDRQFILSSKKLLLSDSGFYLCAYGQGEGAGNTIYFGEGSWLTVV.

This chain connects TRBV30 to TRBJ1-1; TRBD1 might be the D (6 bases). This CDR3 contains 12 residues. Trimming stripped 2 bases from V and 13 bases from J, with 17 bases between. Per the germline V gene, CDR1 is GTSNPN and CDR2 is SVGIG (reference sequence). The chain's CDR3 is CAWSLQPGELFF. The CDR3 coding sequence is TGTGCCTGGAGTCTCCAGCCAGGGGAGCTTTTCTTT. Supplemented by reference TRBV30 and TRBJ1-1, the full variable domain reads SQTIHQWPATLVQPVGSPLSLECTVEGTSNPNLYWYRQAAGRGLQLLFYSVGIGQISSEVPQNLSASRPQDRQFILSSKKLLLSDSGFYLCAWSLQPGELFFGQGTRLTVV.

This clone was detected only once. The V and J genes are TRBV5-6 and TRBJ2-1; 9 nucleotides line up with TRBD2. The ends lost 0 bases at V and 7 bases at J; junction bases unmatched: 5. The CDR3 sequence is 15 residues long. CDR1 is SGHDT and CDR2 is YYEEEE in the germline V gene. The chain's CDR3 is CASSLAGTSLNEQFF. The DNA of the CDR3 is TGTGCCAGCAGCTTGGCCGGGACTAGCCTGAATGAGCAGTTCTTC.

The rearrangement joins TRBV6-5 to TRBJ2-5; maybe TRBD2 (5 bases). CDR1 is MNHEY, CDR2 SVGAGI, per germline. Trimming left V 3 bases short and J 1 base short, with 12 bases between. The CDR3 has 15 residues. The CDR3: CASSYPSGPQETQYF. CDR3 DNA sequence: TGTGCCAGCAGTTATCCCAGCGGCCCCCAAGAGACCCAGTACTTC.

The chain has TRBV7-3 and TRBJ1-1; tentative D call: TRBD1 (6 bases). Germline CDR1 and CDR2: SGHTA and FQGTGA. This CDR3 has 15 amino acids. V was trimmed by 5 bases and J by 1 base, leaving 14 bases between them. The CDR3 spells CASSPHGTQNTEAFF. CDR3 DNA sequence: TGTGCCAGCAGCCCCCACGGGACACAGAACACTGAAGCTTTCTTT. Full variable domain (remainder filled in from reference TRBV7-3 and TRBJ1-1): GAGVSQTPSNKVTEKGKYVELRCDPISGHTALYWYRQSLGQGPEFLIYFQGTGAADDSGLPNDRFFAVRPEGSVSTLKIQRTERGDSAVYLCASSPHGTQNTEAFFGQGTRLTVV.

This clone has a single count. The CDR3 is CASSINPNYGYTF. The CDR3 region has the DNA TGTGCCAGCAGCATAAATCCTAACTATGGCTACACCTTC. The V and J genes are TRBV9 and TRBJ1-2; D gene uncertain. The germline CDR1 and CDR2 sequences are SGDLS and YYNGEE. V was pared by 4 bases and J by 0 bases, with 7 bases between. This CDR3 is 13 amino acids long.

The chain links TRBV10-3 to TRBJ2-1, with 7 bases matching TRBD2. The CDR3 is 14 residues long. Germline V gene sequence: CDR1 ENHRY, CDR2 SYGVKD. The J segment lost 6 bases and the V segment lost 3 bases, leaving 5 bases of the junction unmatched. CDR3 region: CAISEQASGNEQFF. CDR3 bases: TGTGCCATCAGTGAACAGGCTAGCGGCAATGAGCAGTTCTTC.

J is TRBJ1-6 and V is TRBV10-2; perhaps TRBD1 as D (5 bases). V was clipped by 6 bases and J by 5 bases, with 11 bases between them. CDR3 length: 14 residues. Germline V gene data show CDR1 as WSHSY and CDR2 as SAAADI. CDR3 sequence: CASSKTENNSPLHF. The CDR3 nucleotides read TGCGCCAGCAGCAAGACAGAGAATAATTCACCCCTCCACTTT.

The V and J genes are TRBV5-1 and TRBJ1-2; 10 nucleotides match TRBD1. V shed 4 bases and J 6 bases; nucleotides not matched to a gene: 12. Germline assignment: CDR1 SGHRS and CDR2 YFSETQ. This CDR3 has 16 residues. The CDR3 DNA sequence: TGCGCCAGCAGCCCGGACTCCGGACAGGGGGGAAATGGCTACACCTTC. As protein: CASSPDSGQGGNGYTF.

The genes are TRBV6-5 and TRBJ1-2; D unresolved. CDR1 and CDR2 from the germline V gene are MNHEY and SVGAGI. This CDR3 spans 15 amino acids. V shed 0 bases and J shed 4 bases, with 12 bases lying between them. As DNA, the CDR3 is TGTGCCAGCAGTTACTCAGCGTCTCAGCCCTATGGCTACACCTTC. Protein: CASSYSASQPYGYTF.

V is TRBV7-2 and J is TRBJ1-2, with D perhaps TRBD1 (5 bases). V was shortened by 5 bases and J by 4 bases, with 14 bases between the two germline ends. CDR3 length: 14 amino acids. The V gene's germline CDR1 is SGHTA and CDR2 FQGNSA. CDR3 sequence reads: CASSPATVSYGYTF. CDR3 nucleotides: TGTGCCAGCAGCCCGGCGACAGTTTCCTATGGCTACACCTTC.

The V gene is TRBV10-3, the J gene TRBJ1-5, with D perhaps TRBD1 (6 bases). CDR3 length equals 13 residues. V lost 6 bases to trimming and J lost 5 bases, with 11 bases between them. Germline CDR1 and CDR2: ENHRY and SYGVKD. The CDR3: CAISRQVDQPQHF. CDR3 nucleotides: TGTGCCATCAGCAGACAGGTGGATCAGCCCCAGCATTTT.

The chain carries TRBV5-6 and TRBJ2-5, with TRBD2 matching 13 bases. In germline, CDR1 is SGHDT, CDR2 YYEEEE. The CDR3 length is 17 residues. Unmatched junction bases numbered 9, after V lost 3 bases and J lost 4 bases. CDR3 protein: CASSSPGLAGVRETQYF. The DNA of the CDR3 is TGTGCCAGCAGCTCCCCCGGACTAGCGGGAGTAAGAGAGACCCAGTACTTC.

This clone was observed a few times. V and J are TRBV29-1 and TRBJ1-2, with D unclear. With 6 bases removed from V and 1 base from J, the gap between germline ends came to 9 bases. The CDR3 is 12 residues long. The germline V gene has CDR1 SQVTM and CDR2 ANQGSEA. CDR3 region: CSVGSVNYGYTF. Here the CDR3 DNA reads TGCAGCGTCGGGAGCGTTAACTATGGCTACACCTTC. The full variable domain, in which reference TRBV29-1 and TRBJ1-2 provide the parts outside the CDR3, is SAVISQKPSRDICQRGTSLTIQCQVDSQVTMMFWYRQQPGQSLTLIATANQGSEATYESGFVIDKFPISRPNLTFSTLTVSNMSPEDSSIYLCSVGSVNYGYTFGSGTRLTVV.

The CDR3 sequence is CASSSRPPGEQYF. CDR3 DNA: TGTGCCAGCAGCTCCCGACCCCCGGGGGAGCAGTACTTC. The V gene is TRBV5-4, the J gene TRBJ2-7; D is possibly TRBD2 (5 bases). The CDR3 totals 13 residues. V lost 3 bases, J lost 7 bases, and 14 bases lay in between. From germline, CDR1 is SGHNT and CDR2 YYREEE (reference sequence).

This chain uses TRBV4-1 with TRBJ2-1, with D tentatively TRBD2 (6 bases). CDR1 and CDR2 (germline): MGHRA, YSYEKL. Trimming took off 5 bases at V and 6 bases at J, with 11 bases between the two ends. This CDR3 has 13 residues. CDR3 sequence reads: CASSRLVVNEQFF. DNA of the CDR3: TGCGCCAGCAGCAGACTAGTTGTCAATGAGCAGTTCTTC.

CDR3 loop: CASSLERERYNEQFF. CDR3 nucleotides: TGTGCCAGCAGCTTAGAGCGGGAGCGGTACAATGAGCAGTTCTTC. The V call is TRBV7-6, the J call TRBJ2-1; 8 positions match TRBD2. Germline CDR1 SGHVS, CDR2 FNYEAQ. Trimming took 1 base from V and 4 from J; bases not matched to a gene: 3. This CDR3 contains 15 residues. Combining the CDR3 with reference TRBV7-6 and TRBJ2-1 gives the whole variable domain GAGVSQSPRYKVTKRGQDVALRCDPISGHVSLYWYRQALGQGPEFLTYFNYEAQQDKSGLPNDRFSAERPEGSISTLTIQRTEQRDSAMYRCASSLERERYNEQFFGPGTRLTVL.

The chain carries TRBV7-3 and TRBJ1-1, with D possibly being TRBD1 (5 bases). Germline assignment: CDR1 SGHTA and CDR2 FQGTGA. This CDR3 has 13 residues. V lost 5 bases to trimming and J lost 1 base, with 8 bases between them. The CDR3 nucleotides read TGTGCCAGCAGCCTAGGACAGAACACTGAAGCTTTCTTT. Protein sequence: CASSLGQNTEAFF. Full variable domain (rest looked up from reference TRBV7-3 and TRBJ1-1): GAGVSQTPSNKVTEKGKYVELRCDPISGHTALYWYRQSLGQGPEFLIYFQGTGAADDSGLPNDRFFAVRPEGSVSTLKIQRTERGDSAVYLCASSLGQNTEAFFGQGTRLTVV.

The chain links TRBV3-1 (or the pseudogene TRBV3-2) to TRBJ1-4; D possibly corresponds to TRBD1 (5 bases). Germline CDR1 and CDR2: LGHDT and YNNKEL (reference sequence). The CDR3 covers 15 residues. V was pared by 0 bases and J by 5 bases, with 10 bases between. The CDR3 reads CASSQDPGSNEKLFF. The CDR3 nucleotides read TGTGCCAGCAGCCAAGATCCAGGGTCGAATGAAAAACTGTTTTTT.

Remarks on this clone: This sample includes further DNA sequences coding for the same CDR3. CDR3 sequence: CASSLVRGTEAFF. In DNA, the CDR3 is TGTGCCAGCAGCTTAGTCCGAGGGACTGAAGCTTTCTTT. The chain carries TRBV11-2 and TRBJ1-1; D is ambiguous. V gave up 1 base and J gave up 5 bases, with 8 bases separating them. The CDR3 extends over 13 amino acids. Germline V gene lookup returns CDR1 SGHAT and CDR2 FQNNGV. Looking up the rest from reference TRBV11-2 and TRBJ1-1 gives the full variable domain: EAGVAQSPRYKIIEKRQSVAFWCNPISGHATLYWYQQILGQGPKLLIQFQNNGVVDDSQLPKDRFSAERLKGVDSTLKIQPAKLEDSAVYLCASSLVRGTEAFFGQGTRLTVV.

The V and J genes are TRBV4-2 and TRBJ2-5, with TRBD1 identical over 7 bases. The junction had 9 bases not matched to a gene; V was cut back by 4 bases and J by 4 bases. This CDR3 spans 15 amino acids. Per germline, CDR1 LGHNA and CDR2 YNFKEQ. CDR3 nucleotides: TGTGCCAGCAGCCCGGGCCACAGGGGCGCAGAGACCCAGTACTTC. Its protein is CASSPGHRGAETQYF.

This chain connects TRBV7-8 to TRBJ1-1; possible D gene TRBD1, 6 bases. The CDR3 has 14 amino acids. Trimming removed 0 bases at V and 6 bases at J, with 11 bases between. Germline CDR1 is SGHVS and CDR2 is FQNEAQ. DNA for the CDR3: TGTGCCAGCAGCTTAGCGCGGACAGATCCTGAAGCTTTCTTT. Encoded protein: CASSLARTDPEAFF.

The sample holds one count of this clone. The chain couples TRBV20-1 to TRBJ2-4, with D uncertain. The CDR3 consists of 11 residues. Per the germline V gene, CDR1 is DFQATT and CDR2 is SNEGSKA (reference sequence). Trimming took 8 bases from V and 5 from J, leaving 10 bases between them. The CDR3 DNA reads TGCAGTCCTAAGCAGGAAAACATTCAGTACTTC. It is translated as CSPKQENIQYF.

The CDR3 DNA follows: TGTGCCAGCAGCCTAAAAGGTGGGGGGGTAGGCCAAGAGACCCAGTACTTC. Translating it yields CASSLKGGGVGQETQYF. The V and J genes are TRBV4-2 and TRBJ2-5; 7 nucleotides agree with TRBD2. The junction had 12 bases not matched to a gene; V was cut back by 4 bases and J by 1 base. The CDR3 is 17 amino acids. Germline V lookup: CDR1 LGHNA, CDR2 YNFKEQ.

This clone is a singleton in its sample. The chain combines TRBV5-1 with TRBJ1-2, with 7 bases that match TRBD1. The CDR3 length is 17 residues. The J segment lost 2 bases and the V segment lost 3 bases, leaving 13 bases of the junction unmatched. CDR1 SGHRS and CDR2 YFSETQ come from the germline V gene. CDR3 amino acids: CASSWGDRENWNYGYTF. CDR3 bases: TGCGCCAGCAGCTGGGGAGACAGGGAGAATTGGAACTATGGCTACACCTTC. The full variable domain, rest sourced from reference TRBV5-1 and TRBJ1-2, is KAGVTQTPRYLIKTRGQQVTLSCSPISGHRSVSWYQQTPGQGLQFLFEYFSETQRNKGNFPGRFSGRQFSNSRSEMNVSTLELGDSALYLCASSWGDRENWNYGYTFGSGTRLTVV.

The J gene is TRBJ2-3, the V gene TRBV4-1; D might be TRBD1 (6 bases). V lost 4 bases and J lost 4, with 9 bases in between. Per the germline V gene, CDR1 is MGHRA and CDR2 is YSYEKL. This CDR3 has 13 amino acids. The CDR3, as DNA: TGCGCCAGCAGCCGAGGGGGTCCAGATACGCAGTATTTT. Its translation is CASSRGGPDTQYF.

This chain links TRBV2 with TRBJ1-1, with TRBD1 matching 9 bases. CDR1 and CDR2 from the germline V gene are SNHLY and FYNNEI. After removal of 5 bases from V and 1 base from J, the junction contained 5 bases not matched to a gene. CDR3 length: 15 residues. The chain's CDR3 is CASSLQGATNTEAFF. The CDR3 DNA follows: TGTGCCAGCAGTTTACAGGGGGCGACGAACACTGAAGCTTTCTTT.